The sample holds many counts of the clone carrying this TCR beta chain. The entry originates in a study of regulatory T cells in long-lasting Graves disease. Both iRepertoire HTBI primers and Arm-PCR of CDR3 regions were used to build the TCR beta libraries. One entry per CDR3 protein results from TCRdb running MiXCR on the multiplex PCR reads. The table includes 320,000 or so distinct CDR3 sequences, more than 15% detected once. Time point described: newly diagnosed GD, antithyroid drugs for less than 3 months. Making the TCR library involved RNA that had been extracted from PBMCs. The receptor comes from a female donor with Graves disease. This sample comprised peripheral blood mononuclear cells (PBMCs), obtained at new diagnosis, from a patient treated with antithyroid drugs.

CDR3: CASSLLGGELFF. In DNA form, the CDR3 reads TGTGCCAGCAGCCTCCTTGGTGGGGAGCTGTTTTTT. This chain links TRBV11-3 with TRBJ2-2; D remains unclear. The germline V gene has CDR1 SGHNT and CDR2 YENEEA. Trimming removed 5 bases at V and 8 bases at J, with 9 bases between. This CDR3 contains 12 residues.